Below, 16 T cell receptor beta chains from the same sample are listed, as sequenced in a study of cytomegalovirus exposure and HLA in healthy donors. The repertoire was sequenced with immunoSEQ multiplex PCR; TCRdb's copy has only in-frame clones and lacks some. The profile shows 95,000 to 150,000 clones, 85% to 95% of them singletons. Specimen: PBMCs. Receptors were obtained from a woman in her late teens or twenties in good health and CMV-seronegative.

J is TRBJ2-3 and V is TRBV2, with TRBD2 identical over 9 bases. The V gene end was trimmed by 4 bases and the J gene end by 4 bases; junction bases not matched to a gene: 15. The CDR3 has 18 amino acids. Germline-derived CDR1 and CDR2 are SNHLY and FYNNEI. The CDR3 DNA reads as TGTGCCAGCAGTGGAAGTGTTAGGGCTAGCGGGGTGTCAGATACGCAGTATTTT. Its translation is CASSGSVRASGVSDTQYF.

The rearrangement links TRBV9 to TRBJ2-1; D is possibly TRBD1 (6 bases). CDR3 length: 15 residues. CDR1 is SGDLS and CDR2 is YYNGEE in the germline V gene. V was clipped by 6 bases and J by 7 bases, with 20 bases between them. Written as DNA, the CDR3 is TGTGCCAGCACCCAAGATGGGGGCGCTGGAAATGAGCAGTTCTTC. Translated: CASTQDGGAGNEQFF.

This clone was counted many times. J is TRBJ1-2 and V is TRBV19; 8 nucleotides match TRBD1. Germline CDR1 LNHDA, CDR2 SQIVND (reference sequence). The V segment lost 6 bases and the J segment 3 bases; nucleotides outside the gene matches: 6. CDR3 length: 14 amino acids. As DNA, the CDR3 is TGTGCCAGTAGGGGGTCGACAGGGGACTATGGCTACACCTTC. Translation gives CASRGSTGDYGYTF.

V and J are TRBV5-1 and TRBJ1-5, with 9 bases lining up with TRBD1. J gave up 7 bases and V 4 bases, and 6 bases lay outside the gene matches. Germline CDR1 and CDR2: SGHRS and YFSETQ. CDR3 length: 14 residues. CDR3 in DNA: TGCGCCAGCAGCACGGGACAGGGTGACCAGCCCCAGCATTTT. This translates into CASSTGQGDQPQHF.

The CDR3 coding sequence is TGTGCCAGCAGCTTAACGGGGGGGCAGAACTACGAGCAGTACTTC. It specifies CASSLTGGQNYEQYF. This chain uses TRBV7-3 with TRBJ2-7, with D perhaps TRBD2 (7 bases). V was cut by 0 bases and J by 3 bases, with 12 bases left in between. This CDR3 spans 15 amino acids. CDR1 SGHTA and CDR2 FQGTGA come from the germline V gene. The whole variable domain, remainder taken from reference TRBV7-3 and TRBJ2-7, is GAGVSQTPSNKVTEKGKYVELRCDPISGHTALYWYRQSLGQGPEFLIYFQGTGAADDSGLPNDRFFAVRPEGSVSTLKIQRTERGDSAVYLCASSLTGGQNYEQYFGPGTRLTVT.

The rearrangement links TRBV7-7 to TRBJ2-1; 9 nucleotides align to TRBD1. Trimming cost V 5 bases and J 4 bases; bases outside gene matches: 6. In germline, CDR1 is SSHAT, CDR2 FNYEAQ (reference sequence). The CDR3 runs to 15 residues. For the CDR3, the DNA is TGTGCCAGCAGCCTCGGACAGGGGTCGTACAATGAGCAGTTCTTC. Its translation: CASSLGQGSYNEQFF.

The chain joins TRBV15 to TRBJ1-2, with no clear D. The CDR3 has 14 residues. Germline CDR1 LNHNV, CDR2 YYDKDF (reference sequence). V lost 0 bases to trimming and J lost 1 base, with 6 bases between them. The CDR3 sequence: CATSRELYNYGYTF. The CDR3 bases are TGTGCCACCAGCAGAGAATTATATAACTATGGCTACACCTTC.

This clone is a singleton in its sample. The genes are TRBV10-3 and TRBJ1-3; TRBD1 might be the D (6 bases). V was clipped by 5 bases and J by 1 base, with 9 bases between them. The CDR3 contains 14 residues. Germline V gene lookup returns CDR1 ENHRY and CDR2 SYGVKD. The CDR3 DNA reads TGTGCCATCAGTTCTACAGGGTCTGGAAACACCATATATTTT. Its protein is CAISSTGSGNTIYF.

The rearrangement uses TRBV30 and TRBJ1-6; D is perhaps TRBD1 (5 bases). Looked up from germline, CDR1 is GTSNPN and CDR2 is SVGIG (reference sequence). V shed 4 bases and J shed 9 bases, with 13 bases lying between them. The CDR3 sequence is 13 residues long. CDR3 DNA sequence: TGTGCCTGGACCCCGGGGGTGGGTTCACCCCTCCACTTT. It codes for CAWTPGVGSPLHF.

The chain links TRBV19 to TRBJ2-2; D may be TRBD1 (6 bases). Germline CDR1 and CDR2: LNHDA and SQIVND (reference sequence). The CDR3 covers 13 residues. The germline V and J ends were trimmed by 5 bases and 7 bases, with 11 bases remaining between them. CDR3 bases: TGTGCCAGTAGTTACGAGGGGGACGGGGAGCTGTTTTTT. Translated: CASSYEGDGELFF.

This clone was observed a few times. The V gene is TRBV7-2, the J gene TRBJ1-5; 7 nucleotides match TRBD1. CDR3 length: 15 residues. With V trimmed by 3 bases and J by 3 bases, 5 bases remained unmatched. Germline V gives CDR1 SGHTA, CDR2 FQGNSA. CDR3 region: CASSFQTGANQPQHF. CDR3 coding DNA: TGTGCCAGCAGCTTCCAAACAGGGGCCAATCAGCCCCAGCATTTT.

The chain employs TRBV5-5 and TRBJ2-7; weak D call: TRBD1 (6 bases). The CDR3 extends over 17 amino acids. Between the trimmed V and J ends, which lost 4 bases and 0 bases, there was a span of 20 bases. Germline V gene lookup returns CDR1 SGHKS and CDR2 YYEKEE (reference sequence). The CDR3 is CASSKGVGTQSSYEQYF. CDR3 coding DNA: TGTGCCAGCAGCAAAGGGGTCGGGACACAGAGCTCCTACGAGCAGTACTTC.

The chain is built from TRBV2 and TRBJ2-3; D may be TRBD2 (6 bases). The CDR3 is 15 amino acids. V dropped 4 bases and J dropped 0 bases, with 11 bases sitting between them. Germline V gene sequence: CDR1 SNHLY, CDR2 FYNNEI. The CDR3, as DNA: TGTGCCAGCAGTGCTGGAGGGTTTAGCACAGATACGCAGTATTTT. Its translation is CASSAGGFSTDTQYF.

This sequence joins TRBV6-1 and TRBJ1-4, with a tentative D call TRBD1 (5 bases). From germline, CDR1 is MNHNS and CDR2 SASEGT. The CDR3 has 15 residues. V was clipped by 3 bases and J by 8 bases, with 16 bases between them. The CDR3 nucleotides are TGTGCCAGCAGTGAGGAGGGGAGGAGGAGGGAAAAACTGTTTTTT. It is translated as CASSEEGRRREKLFF.

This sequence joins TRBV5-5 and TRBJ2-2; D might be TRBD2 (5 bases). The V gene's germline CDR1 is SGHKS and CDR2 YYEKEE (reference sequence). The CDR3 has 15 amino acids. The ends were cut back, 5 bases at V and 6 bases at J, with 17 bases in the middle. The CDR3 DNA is TGTGCCAGCAGTCCATTCCGGGGAGCATCCGGGGAGCTGTTTTTT. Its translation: CASSPFRGASGELFF.

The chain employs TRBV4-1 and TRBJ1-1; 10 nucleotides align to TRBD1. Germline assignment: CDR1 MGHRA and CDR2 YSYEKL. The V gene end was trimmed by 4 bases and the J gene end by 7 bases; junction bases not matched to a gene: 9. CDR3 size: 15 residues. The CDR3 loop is CASSLRTGGESEAFF. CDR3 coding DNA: TGCGCCAGCAGCCTCCGGACAGGGGGAGAGAGTGAAGCTTTCTTT.